The T cell receptor beta chain described here comes from a study of T cells in Graves' hyperthyroidism and ophthalmopathy. RNA transcripts served as the template for amplifying TCR beta CDR3 regions. The HTBI primer set served for first-round RT-PCR of the TCR CDR3. TCRdb reprocessed the multiplex PCR reads via MiXCR and lists one record per CDR3 protein. The sample holds 450,000 to 650,000 distinct CDR3 sequences, under 20% seen once. V was shortened by 4 bases and J by 1 base, with 14 bases between the two germline ends. Germline loops: CDR1 SQVTM, CDR2 ANQGSEA. The CDR3 length is 14 residues. Sequencing was done on a sample of blood. This sequence joins TRBV29-1 and TRBJ2-7, with D possibly called TRBD1 or TRBD2 (5 bases each). The source is a woman aged 18-30 years with Graves' ophthalmopathy. The CDR3 DNA sequence: TGCAGCGTTGTGGGGGAGAAAGAATCCTACGAGCAGTACTTC. It translates to CSVVGEKESYEQYF.